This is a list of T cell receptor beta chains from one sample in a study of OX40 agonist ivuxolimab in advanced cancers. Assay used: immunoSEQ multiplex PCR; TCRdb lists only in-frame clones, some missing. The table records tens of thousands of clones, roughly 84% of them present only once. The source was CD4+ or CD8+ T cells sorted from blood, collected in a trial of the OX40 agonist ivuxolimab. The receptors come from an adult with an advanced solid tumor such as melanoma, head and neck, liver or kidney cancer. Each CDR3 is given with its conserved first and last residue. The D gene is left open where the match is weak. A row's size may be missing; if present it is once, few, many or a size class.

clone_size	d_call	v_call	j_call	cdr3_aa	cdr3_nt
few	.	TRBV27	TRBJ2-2	CASSSTGELFF	TGTGCCAGCAGCTCTACCGGGGAGCTGTTTTTT
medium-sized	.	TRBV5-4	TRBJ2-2	CASSFRDTNTGELFF	TGTGCCAGCAGCTTCCGGGACACGAACACCGGGGAGCTGTTTTTT
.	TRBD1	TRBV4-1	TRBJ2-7	CASSPERGLYEQYF	TGCGCCAGCAGCCCGGAGAGGGGGCTCTACGAGCAGTACTTC
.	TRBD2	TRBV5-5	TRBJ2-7	CASSLVRASGDVYEQYF	TGTGCCAGCAGCTTGGTTCGGGCTAGCGGGGATGTTTACGAGCAGTACTTC
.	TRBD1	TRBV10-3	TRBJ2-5	CAISDDRGAQETQYF	TGTGCCATCAGCGACGACAGGGGGGCTCAAGAGACCCAGTACTTC
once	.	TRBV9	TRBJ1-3	CASSAFGRGDSGNTIYF	TGTGCCAGCAGCGCCTTTGGGCGGGGGGACTCTGGAAACACCATATATTTT
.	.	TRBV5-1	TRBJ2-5	CASRESQETQYF	TGCGCCAGCCGGGAGAGCCAAGAGACCCAGTACTTC
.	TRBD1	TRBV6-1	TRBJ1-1	CASSVTGHTEAFF	TGTGCCAGCAGTGTGACAGGGCACACTGAAGCTTTCTTT
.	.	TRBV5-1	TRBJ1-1	CASSSVEGTEAFF	TGCGCCAGCAGTAGTGTGGAGGGAACTGAAGCTTTCTTT
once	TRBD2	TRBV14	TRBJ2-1	CASSLRLAGTGYNEQFF	TGTGCCAGCAGCCTCAGGCTAGCGGGGACGGGGTACAATGAGCAGTTCTTC
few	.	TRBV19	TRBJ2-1	CASSMGYGQLYNEQFF	TGTGCCAGTAGTATGGGTTACGGACAGCTTTACAATGAGCAGTTCTTC
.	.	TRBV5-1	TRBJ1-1	CASSWEGAEAFF	TGCGCCAGCAGCTGGGAGGGGGCTGAAGCTTTCTTT
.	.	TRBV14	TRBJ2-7	CASSQDVNSETYEQYF	TGTGCCAGCAGCCAAGATGTGAATAGCGAGACCTACGAGCAGTACTTC
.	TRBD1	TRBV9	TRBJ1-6	CASSVGQGTDNSPLHF	TGTGCCAGCAGCGTAGGACAGGGGACGGATAATTCACCCCTCCACTTT
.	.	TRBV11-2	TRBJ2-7	CASSSGRLGEQYF	TGTGCCAGCAGCTCCGGACGGTTAGGCGAGCAGTACTTC
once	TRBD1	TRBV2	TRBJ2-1	CASSEYPGGYNEQFF	TGTGCCAGCAGTGAATACCCAGGGGGCTACAATGAGCAGTTCTTC
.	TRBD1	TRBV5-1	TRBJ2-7	CASSLELPGTGTWEQYF	TGCGCCAGCAGCTTGGAACTTCCGGGGACAGGAACGTGGGAGCAGTACTTC
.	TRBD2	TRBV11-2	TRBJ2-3	CASSLVGTSGSTDTQYF	TGTGCCAGCAGCTTAGTAGGGACTAGCGGGAGCACAGATACGCAGTATTTT
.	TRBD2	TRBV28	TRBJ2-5	CASSLDLAGRQETQYF	TGTGCCAGCAGTCTAGACCTAGCGGGGCGCCAAGAGACCCAGTACTTC
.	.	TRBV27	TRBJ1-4	CASSLFGGDEKLFF	TGTGCCAGCAGTTTATTCGGGGGCGATGAAAAACTGTTTTTT
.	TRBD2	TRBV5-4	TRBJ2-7	CASSSPGLAGDGLHEQYF	TGTGCCAGCAGCAGCCCTGGGCTAGCGGGAGACGGGCTCCACGAGCAGTACTTC
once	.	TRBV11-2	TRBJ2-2	CASSLAGRFRELFF	TGTGCCAGCAGCTTAGCGGGGAGATTCCGGGAGCTGTTTTTT
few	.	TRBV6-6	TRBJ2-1	CASSYPGSEQFF	TGTGCCAGCAGTTATCCGGGGTCTGAGCAGTTCTTC
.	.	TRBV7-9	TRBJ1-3	CASSLEGPGNTIYF	TGTGCCAGCAGCTTAGAAGGGCCCGGAAACACCATATATTTT
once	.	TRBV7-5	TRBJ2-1	CVRSSTTRRTYNEQFF	TGTGTCAGAAGCTCCACGACTAGAAGGACCTACAATGAGCAGTTCTTC
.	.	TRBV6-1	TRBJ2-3	CATRTDTDTQYF	TGTGCCACTCGGACCGACACAGATACGCAGTATTTT
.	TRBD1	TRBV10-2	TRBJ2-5	CASSDRGQGVQETQYF	TGCGCCAGCAGTGATAGGGGACAGGGGGTCCAAGAGACCCAGTACTTC
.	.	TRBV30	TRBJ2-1	CAWSKSVYNEQFF	TGTGCCTGGAGTAAGTCCGTATACAATGAGCAGTTCTTC